A selection of T cell receptor beta chains follows, all from one sample in a study of blood T cell repertoires in COVID-19. Data came from immunoSEQ multiplex PCR; TCRdb stores just in-frame clones and leaves some out. This table holds about 200,000 clones, about 87% found once. The sequenced sample consisted of peripheral blood. These receptors were collected from a man aged 55-75 years with acute or convalescent COVID-19. Each CDR3 is given with its conserved first and last residue. Each record gives: clone size, J gene, D gene, V gene, CDR3 protein, CDR3 DNA. D genes are given only for firm matches. Expanded clones are given a class, and other clones once, few, many or no size at all.

clone size: -
J gene: TRBJ1-2
D gene: TRBD1
V gene: TRBV7-9
CDR3 protein: CASSAGGSDYGYTF
CDR3 DNA: TGTGCCAGCAGCGCAGGGGGCAGTGACTATGGCTACACCTTC

clone size: -
J gene: TRBJ2-7
D gene: -
V gene: TRBV2
CDR3 protein: CASLGQGPAYEQYF
CDR3 DNA: TGTGCCAGCCTAGGTCAGGGGCCCGCCTACGAGCAGTACTTC

clone size: -
J gene: TRBJ2-7
D gene: TRBD2
V gene: TRBV7-2
CDR3 protein: CASSLASGGVSYEQYF
CDR3 DNA: TGTGCCAGCAGCTTAGCGAGCGGGGGGGTATCTTACGAGCAGTACTTC

clone size: -
J gene: TRBJ1-2
D gene: -
V gene: TRBV7-8
CDR3 protein: CASSLAVRGSGYTF
CDR3 DNA: TGTGCCAGCAGCTTAGCAGTCAGGGGTAGTGGCTACACCTTC

clone size: -
J gene: TRBJ2-1
D gene: -
V gene: TRBV5-1
CDR3 protein: CASSLGQIYNEQFF
CDR3 DNA: TGCGCCAGCAGCTTGGGGCAGATTTACAATGAGCAGTTCTTC

clone size: -
J gene: TRBJ2-2
D gene: -
V gene: TRBV30
CDR3 protein: CAWSVLGGGTGELFF
CDR3 DNA: TGTGCCTGGAGTGTACTAGGGGGGGGCACCGGGGAGCTGTTTTTT

clone size: -
J gene: TRBJ2-7
D gene: -
V gene: TRBV10-3
CDR3 protein: CAISEPNTGSYEQYF
CDR3 DNA: TGTGCCATCTCTGAACCCAATACAGGCTCCTACGAGCAGTACTTC

clone size: -
J gene: TRBJ2-7
D gene: TRBD1
V gene: TRBV4-1
CDR3 protein: CASSQAGQGDHEQYF
CDR3 DNA: TGCGCCAGCAGCCAAGCGGGACAGGGGGACCACGAGCAGTACTTC

clone size: -
J gene: TRBJ2-5
D gene: TRBD2
V gene: TRBV3-1/TRBV3-2
CDR3 protein: CASSYRLAGTKETQYF
CDR3 DNA: TGTGCCAGCAGCTACAGACTAGCGGGGACTAAAGAGACCCAGTACTTC

clone size: -
J gene: TRBJ1-5
D gene: TRBD1
V gene: TRBV18
CDR3 protein: CASSLPGTGPNQPQHF
CDR3 DNA: TGTGCCAGCTCACTCCCCGGGACAGGGCCCAATCAGCCCCAGCATTTT

clone size: -
J gene: TRBJ2-1
D gene: TRBD2
V gene: TRBV6-2/TRBV6-3
CDR3 protein: CASSYTSGGGNEQFF
CDR3 DNA: TGTGCCAGCAGTTACACCTCGGGCGGGGGCAATGAGCAGTTCTTC

clone size: once
J gene: TRBJ2-3
D gene: TRBD2
V gene: TRBV2
CDR3 protein: CASRGTSVDTQYF
CDR3 DNA: TGTGCCAGCAGGGGGACTAGCGTAGATACGCAGTATTTT

clone size: -
J gene: TRBJ2-7
D gene: TRBD1
V gene: TRBV28
CDR3 protein: CASSGRDRGRREQYF
CDR3 DNA: TGTGCCAGCAGTGGCCGGGACAGGGGGCGTAGGGAGCAGTACTTC

clone size: -
J gene: TRBJ2-3
D gene: TRBD2
V gene: TRBV2
CDR3 protein: CASIYLIRGGDADTQYF
CDR3 DNA: TGTGCCAGCATCTACCTAATTCGGGGGGGCGACGCAGATACGCAGTATTTT

clone size: -
J gene: TRBJ2-5
D gene: TRBD1
V gene: TRBV19
CDR3 protein: CASSRTGGAETQYF
CDR3 DNA: TGTGCCAGTAGTCGGACAGGGGGTGCGGAGACCCAGTACTTC

clone size: -
J gene: TRBJ1-6
D gene: -
V gene: TRBV7-2
CDR3 protein: CASSSTGYNSPLHF
CDR3 DNA: TGTGCCAGCAGCTCTACGGGATATAATTCACCCCTCCACTTT

clone size: -
J gene: TRBJ1-1
D gene: -
V gene: TRBV7-8
CDR3 protein: CASSEQTGDTEAFF
CDR3 DNA: TGTGCCAGCAGCGAGCAGACAGGCGACACTGAAGCTTTCTTT

clone size: -
J gene: TRBJ2-2
D gene: -
V gene: TRBV28
CDR3 protein: CASSLRVGPGGPGELFF
CDR3 DNA: TGTGCCAGCAGTTTACGGGTTGGCCCAGGGGGGCCCGGGGAGCTGTTTTTT

clone size: -
J gene: TRBJ2-3
D gene: -
V gene: TRBV27
CDR3 protein: CASNRGVTQYF
CDR3 DNA: TGTGCCAGCAATCGGGGTGTTACGCAGTATTTT

clone size: -
J gene: TRBJ2-3
D gene: TRBD2
V gene: TRBV2
CDR3 protein: CASSDPSGGAPTDTQYF
CDR3 DNA: TGTGCCAGCAGTGACCCTAGCGGGGGGGCCCCCACAGATACGCAGTATTTT

clone size: -
J gene: TRBJ1-1
D gene: -
V gene: TRBV7-6
CDR3 protein: CASSLSGNTEAFF
CDR3 DNA: TGTGCCAGCAGCTTATCAGGGAACACTGAAGCTTTCTTT

clone size: -
J gene: TRBJ2-3
D gene: -
V gene: TRBV7-8
CDR3 protein: CASSTGSSTDTQYF
CDR3 DNA: TGTGCCAGCAGCACGGGGTCAAGCACAGATACGCAGTATTTT

clone size: -
J gene: TRBJ1-1
D gene: -
V gene: TRBV5-1
CDR3 protein: CASSSGHKLRDTEAFF
CDR3 DNA: TGCGCCAGCAGCTCGGGACATAAGCTCAGGGACACTGAAGCTTTCTTT

clone size: -
J gene: TRBJ2-5
D gene: TRBD2
V gene: TRBV6-2/TRBV6-3
CDR3 protein: CASSSTSGGEETQYF
CDR3 DNA: TGTGCCAGCAGTTCGACTAGCGGGGGCGAAGAGACCCAGTACTTC

clone size: -
J gene: TRBJ1-1
D gene: -
V gene: TRBV6-5
CDR3 protein: CASSYSGREAFF
CDR3 DNA: TGTGCCAGCAGTTACAGTGGCCGAGAAGCTTTCTTT

clone size: -
J gene: TRBJ2-1
D gene: -
V gene: TRBV15
CDR3 protein: CATSRDQAAYNEQFF
CDR3 DNA: TGTGCCACCAGCAGAGATCAGGCAGCCTACAATGAGCAGTTCTTC

clone size: -
J gene: TRBJ2-2
D gene: -
V gene: TRBV18
CDR3 protein: CASSPRSLFRGYRANTGELFF
CDR3 DNA: TGTGCCAGCTCACCACGGTCTCTATTTCGGGGTTACAGGGCGAACACCGGGGAGCTGTTTTTT

clone size: -
J gene: TRBJ1-5
D gene: TRBD1
V gene: TRBV18
CDR3 protein: CASSGQGGNQPQHF
CDR3 DNA: TGTGCCAGCTCAGGACAGGGGGGCAATCAGCCCCAGCATTTT

clone size: -
J gene: TRBJ1-3
D gene: -
V gene: TRBV29-1
CDR3 protein: CSVGLGQSGNTIYF
CDR3 DNA: TGCAGCGTTGGGCTGGGGCAATCTGGAAACACCATATATTTT

clone size: -
J gene: TRBJ1-1
D gene: -
V gene: TRBV18
CDR3 protein: CASSPRREEAFF
CDR3 DNA: TGTGCCAGCTCACCACGCAGGGAAGAAGCTTTCTTT

clone size: -
J gene: TRBJ2-4
D gene: -
V gene: TRBV5-1
CDR3 protein: CASSPDPGGNIQYF
CDR3 DNA: TGCGCCAGCAGCCCCGACCCCGGAGGAAACATTCAGTACTTC